Listed here are 11 T cell receptor beta chains from one sample, sequenced in a study of blood T cell repertoires in COVID-19. TCRdb's copy holds only in-frame clones and misses some; the assay was immunoSEQ multiplex PCR. The data show some 370,000 clones, 70% to 90% seen once. The material sequenced was peripheral blood. The source is a woman in her twenties or thirties with COVID-19, enrolled during active disease.

The chain's CDR3 is CAWSPTGGYEQYF. The DNA for the CDR3 is TGTGCCTGGAGTCCCACCGGGGGATACGAGCAGTACTTC. V is TRBV30 and J is TRBJ2-7; a weak D match, TRBD2 (6 bases). The CDR3 has 13 residues. From germline, CDR1 is GTSNPN and CDR2 SVGIG (reference sequence). V lost 2 bases to trimming and J lost 4 bases, with 12 bases between them.

The chain has TRBV7-2 and TRBJ1-6; TRBD1 matches at 9 bases. The CDR3 spans 16 residues. Germline loops: CDR1 SGHTA, CDR2 FQGNSA. The V gene end was trimmed by 5 bases and the J gene end by 4 bases; junction bases not matched to a gene: 6. As DNA, the CDR3 is TGTGCCAGCAGCCTGCGGACAGGGGCGTATAATTCACCCCTCCACTTT. Protein product: CASSLRTGAYNSPLHF.

This sequence joins TRBV7-9 and TRBJ2-7; 8 bases are a match to TRBD1. Germline V CDR1 and CDR2: SEHNR, FQNEAQ (reference sequence). This CDR3 has 13 amino acids. The junction had 1 base not matched to a gene; V was cut back by 6 bases and J by 0 bases. The CDR3 DNA reads TGTGCCAGCAGGGGACAGGCCTCCTACGAGCAGTACTTC. Translation: CASRGQASYEQYF.

A single count supports this clone. The rearrangement joins TRBV19 to TRBJ1-2, with TRBD1 identical over 7 bases. Trimming removed 5 bases from V and 5 bases from J; junction bases left unmatched: 8. CDR1 and CDR2 from the germline V gene are LNHDA and SQIVND (reference sequence). The length of the CDR3 is 14 residues. The chain's CDR3 is CASSSHRGQYGYTF. The CDR3, as DNA: TGTGCCAGTAGTTCCCACAGGGGTCAATATGGCTACACCTTC.

This clone was counted once. The genes are TRBV4-1 and TRBJ1-2; D may be TRBD1 (5 bases). V was shortened by 4 bases and J by 0 bases, with 15 bases between the two germline ends. CDR3 size: 16 residues. CDR1 and CDR2 (germline): MGHRA, YSYEKL. CDR3 region: CASSPNSQGSNYGYTF. DNA for the CDR3: TGCGCCAGCAGCCCCAACAGCCAGGGTTCTAACTATGGCTACACCTTC.

Comment on this clone: Other DNA sequences in the same sample also yield this CDR3. This rearrangement joins TRBV6-1 to TRBJ1-5; D is ambiguous. Germline values: CDR1 MNHNS, CDR2 SASEGT. This CDR3 has 16 amino acids. Trimming pared 1 base from V and 2 bases from J, leaving 12 bases between. CDR3 residues: CASSEGRGSGNQPQHF. CDR3 coding DNA: TGTGCCAGCAGTGAAGGGCGGGGATCGGGCAATCAGCCCCAGCATTTT.

J is TRBJ2-5 and V is TRBV19; no clear D gene. The CDR3 is 13 residues long. The germline V gene has CDR1 LNHDA and CDR2 SQIVND (reference sequence). V gave up 4 bases and J gave up 2 bases, with 8 bases separating them. CDR3 region: CASSKTAQETQYF. Here the CDR3 DNA reads TGTGCCAGTAGTAAAACAGCTCAAGAGACCCAGTACTTC.

The table lists this clone with a count of one. V usage is TRBV5-4 and J usage is TRBJ2-7; TRBD1 matches at 12 bases. V gave up 0 bases and J gave up 7 bases; unmatched junction bases: 5. The CDR3 extends over 15 amino acids. Per germline, CDR1 SGHNT and CDR2 YYREEE (reference sequence). Written as DNA, the CDR3 is TGTGCCAGCAGCTTGGGGGGACAGGGGGCTGGGGAGCAGTACTTC. It specifies CASSLGGQGAGEQYF.

This chain uses TRBV10-3 with TRBJ2-5; 14 bases are a match to TRBD2. The CDR3 covers 14 residues. J gave up 5 bases and V 6 bases, and 2 bases lay outside the gene matches. Germline loops: CDR1 ENHRY, CDR2 SYGVKD. CDR3: CAIRGTSGSETQYF. The CDR3 DNA reads as TGTGCCATCAGGGGGACTAGCGGGAGTGAGACCCAGTACTTC.

This clone was counted only a few times. The chain carries TRBV15 and TRBJ1-6; 7 bases match TRBD1. The V segment lost 3 bases and the J segment 6 bases; nucleotides outside the gene matches: 8. The V gene's germline CDR1 is LNHNV and CDR2 YYDKDF (reference sequence). The CDR3 is 16 amino acids. Here the CDR3 reads CATSSLQGNGNSPLHF. CDR3 coding DNA: TGTGCCACCAGCAGCCTACAGGGGAATGGTAATTCACCCCTCCACTTT.

The rearrangement joins TRBV5-1 to TRBJ2-4; maybe TRBD2 (6 bases). The germline CDR1 and CDR2 sequences are SGHRS and YFSETQ. Trimming left V 3 bases short and J 5 bases short, with 15 bases between. This CDR3 contains 15 residues. The chain's CDR3 is CASSSRGGGENIQYF. For the CDR3, the DNA is TGCGCCAGCAGCTCAAGGGGCGGAGGGGAAAACATTCAGTACTTC.